A selection of T cell receptor beta chains follows, all from one sample in a study of graft-versus-host responses after intestinal transplantation. Some clones are missing from TCRdb's copy, which holds only in-frame ones; the method was immunoSEQ multiplex PCR. The table lists about 100,000 clones, less than 90% of them singletons. Their recognized antigens are unknown. The material was unstimulated CD4+ T cells sorted from spleen or lymph node cells, obtained before transplant. The receptor source for this set is a human donor who was the organ donor for an intestinal transplant. CDR3s include the opening cysteine and the closing phenylalanine or tryptophan.

>TRBJ2-5|14|TRBV11-2
CASSQLSGKETQYF
>TRBJ2-3|14|TRBV10-3
CAISERGVTDTQYF
>TRBJ2-1|15|TRBV2
CASRYRTAVDNEQFF
>TRBJ1-1|14|TRBV19
CASSTPVSHTEAFF
>TRBJ1-1|11|TRBV6-1
CASSPRDQAFF
>TRBJ2-1|14|TRBV7-3
CASSLGLAGDEQFF
>TRBJ2-1|15|TRBV6-5
CASTALPTGYNEQFF
>TRBJ2-3|16|TRBV5-4
CASSTGPFTGADTQYF
>TRBJ2-7|15|TRBV7-2
CASSLAGTSIYEQYF
>TRBJ2-7|15|TRBV28
CASTPRGGIVYEQYF
>TRBJ2-7|15|TRBV6-1
CASTPLGESSYEQYF
>TRBJ2-7|15|TRBV7-9
CASSLAAGGLYEQYF
>TRBJ1-1|14|TRBV2
CASSTWSSVTEAFF
>TRBJ2-3|15|TRBV29-1
CSVGILDQFPDTQYF
>TRBJ1-1|14|TRBV19
CASMGLRRNTEAFF
>TRBJ1-2|15|TRBV15
CATSTTKRSNYGYTF
>TRBJ1-1|18|TRBV18
CASSPGREGRLIGTEAFF
>TRBJ1-2|18|TRBV7-2
CASSLQFSGQTTNYGYTF
>TRBJ2-6|14|TRBV27
CASSSASGANVLTF
>TRBJ1-1|13|TRBV28
CASSTFLNTEAFF
>TRBJ1-2|13|TRBV5-6
CASSLEQGYGYTF
>TRBJ1-2|16|TRBV7-2
CASSSHVSGTGMGYTF
>TRBJ2-7|15|TRBV4-1
CASSQDDRSTYEQYF
>TRBJ1-2|12|TRBV30
CAWGGPIGGYTF